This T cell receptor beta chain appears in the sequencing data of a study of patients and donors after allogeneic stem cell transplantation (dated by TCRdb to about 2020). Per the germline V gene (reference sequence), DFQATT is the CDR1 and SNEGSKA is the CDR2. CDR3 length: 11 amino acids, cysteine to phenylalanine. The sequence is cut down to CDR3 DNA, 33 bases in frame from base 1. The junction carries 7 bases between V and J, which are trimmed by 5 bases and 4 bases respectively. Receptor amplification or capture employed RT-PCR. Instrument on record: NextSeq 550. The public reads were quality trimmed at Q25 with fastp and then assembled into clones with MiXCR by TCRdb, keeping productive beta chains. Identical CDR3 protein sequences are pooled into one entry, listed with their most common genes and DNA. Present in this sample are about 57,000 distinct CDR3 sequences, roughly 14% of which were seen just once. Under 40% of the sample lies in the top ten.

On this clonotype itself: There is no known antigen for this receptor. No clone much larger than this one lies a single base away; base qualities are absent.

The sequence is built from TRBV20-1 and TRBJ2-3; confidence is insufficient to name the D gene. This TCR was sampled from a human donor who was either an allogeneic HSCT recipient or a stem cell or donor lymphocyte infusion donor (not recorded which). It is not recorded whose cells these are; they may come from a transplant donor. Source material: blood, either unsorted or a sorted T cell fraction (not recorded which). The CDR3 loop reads CSASPADTQYF. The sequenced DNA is TGCAGTGCTTCTCCCGCAGATACGCAGTATTTT.